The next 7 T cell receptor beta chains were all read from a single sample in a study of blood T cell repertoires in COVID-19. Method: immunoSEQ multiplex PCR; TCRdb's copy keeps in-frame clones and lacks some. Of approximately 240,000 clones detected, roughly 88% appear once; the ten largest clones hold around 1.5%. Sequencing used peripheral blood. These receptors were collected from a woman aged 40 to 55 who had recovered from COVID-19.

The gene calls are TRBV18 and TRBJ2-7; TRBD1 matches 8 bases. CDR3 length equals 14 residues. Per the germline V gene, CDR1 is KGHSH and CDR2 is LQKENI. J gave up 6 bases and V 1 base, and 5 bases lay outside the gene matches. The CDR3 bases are TGTGCCAGCTCACCACGCCAGGGGGCGATCGAGCAGTACTTC. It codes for CASSPRQGAIEQYF.

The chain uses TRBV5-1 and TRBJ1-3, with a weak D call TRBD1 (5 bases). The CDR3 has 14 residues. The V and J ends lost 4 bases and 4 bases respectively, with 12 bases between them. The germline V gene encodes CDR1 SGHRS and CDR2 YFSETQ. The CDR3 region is CASSEGVAGNTIYF. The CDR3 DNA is TGCGCCAGCAGCGAAGGGGTTGCCGGAAACACCATATATTTT. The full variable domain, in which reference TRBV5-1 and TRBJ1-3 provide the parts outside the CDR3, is KAGVTQTPRYLIKTRGQQVTLSCSPISGHRSVSWYQQTPGQGLQFLFEYFSETQRNKGNFPGRFSGRQFSNSRSEMNVSTLELGDSALYLCASSEGVAGNTIYFGEGSWLTVV.

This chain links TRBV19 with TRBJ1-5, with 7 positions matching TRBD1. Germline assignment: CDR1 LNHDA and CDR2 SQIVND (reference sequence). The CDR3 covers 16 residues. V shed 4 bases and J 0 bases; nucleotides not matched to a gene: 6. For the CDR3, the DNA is TGTGCCAGTAGTACCGGGACAGTTCGTAGCAATCAGCCCCAGCATTTT. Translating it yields CASSTGTVRSNQPQHF.

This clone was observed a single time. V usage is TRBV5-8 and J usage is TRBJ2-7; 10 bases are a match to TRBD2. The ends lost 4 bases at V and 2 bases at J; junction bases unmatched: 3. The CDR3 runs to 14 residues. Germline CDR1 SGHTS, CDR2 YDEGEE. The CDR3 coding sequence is TGTGCCAGCAGCGGAAGCGGGGGGGCCTACGAGCAGTACTTC. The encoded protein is CASSGSGGAYEQYF.

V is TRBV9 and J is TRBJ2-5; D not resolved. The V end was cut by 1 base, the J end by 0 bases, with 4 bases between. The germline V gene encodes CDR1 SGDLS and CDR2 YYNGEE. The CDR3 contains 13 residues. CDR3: CASSVTYQETQYF. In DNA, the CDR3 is TGTGCCAGCAGCGTAACATACCAAGAGACCCAGTACTTC.

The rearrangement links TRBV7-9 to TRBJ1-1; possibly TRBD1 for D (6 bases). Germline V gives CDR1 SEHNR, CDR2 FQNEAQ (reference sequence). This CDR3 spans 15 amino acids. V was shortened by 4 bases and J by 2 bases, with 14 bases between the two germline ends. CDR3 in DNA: TGTGCCAGCAGCTCCAGGGGCGAACTTAACACTGAAGCTTTCTTT. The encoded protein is CASSSRGELNTEAFF.

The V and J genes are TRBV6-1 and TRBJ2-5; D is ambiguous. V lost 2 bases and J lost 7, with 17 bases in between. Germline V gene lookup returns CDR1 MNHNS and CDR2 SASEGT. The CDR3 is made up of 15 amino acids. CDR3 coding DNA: TGTGCCAGCAGTGAATTGTCCGTTCCAAGAGTGACCCAGTACTTC. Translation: CASSELSVPRVTQYF.